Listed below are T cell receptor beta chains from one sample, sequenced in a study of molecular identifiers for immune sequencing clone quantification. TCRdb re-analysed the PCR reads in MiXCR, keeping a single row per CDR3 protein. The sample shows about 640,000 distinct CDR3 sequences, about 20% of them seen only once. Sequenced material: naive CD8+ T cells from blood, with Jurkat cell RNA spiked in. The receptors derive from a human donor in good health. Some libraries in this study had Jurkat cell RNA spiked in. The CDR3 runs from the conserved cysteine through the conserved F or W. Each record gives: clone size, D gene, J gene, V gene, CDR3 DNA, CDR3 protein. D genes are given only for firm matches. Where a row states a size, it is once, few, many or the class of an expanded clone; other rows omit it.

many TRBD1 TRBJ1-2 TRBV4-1 TGCGCCAGCAGCCAAGCCCAGGGGGGGTACTATGGCTACACCTTC CASSQAQGGYYGYTF
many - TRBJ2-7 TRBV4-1 TGCGCCAGCAGCCAAGTTCTTACAGGGATCTACGAGCAGTACTTC CASSQVLTGIYEQYF
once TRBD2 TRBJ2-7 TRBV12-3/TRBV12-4 TGTGCCAGCAGCTCAGCGGGAGGGCCTTTAGGCGAGCGGTACTTC CASSSAGGPLGERYF
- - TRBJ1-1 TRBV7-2 - CASSSSRLMNTVAFF
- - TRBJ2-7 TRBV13 TGTGCCAGCAGCTTAGGTTTAGGGAACTCCTACGAGCAGTACTTC CASSLGLGNSYEQYF
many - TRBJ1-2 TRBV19 TGTGCCAGTAGTGAAAGTGGTAACTATGGCTACACCTTC CASSESGNYGYTF
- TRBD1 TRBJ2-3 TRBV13 TGTGCCGGCAGCTCCCGGGACAGGGTCCCAGATACGCAGTATTTT CAGSSRDRVPDTQYF
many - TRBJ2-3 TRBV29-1 TGCAGCGTTGACGCGGGGCCTAGCACAGATACGCAGTATTTT CSVDAGPSTDTQYF
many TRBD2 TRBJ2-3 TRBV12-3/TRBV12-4 TGTGCCAGCAGTTCGACCACCTGGACTAGCGGGAGAAGGCCAGATACGCAGTATTTT CASSSTTWTSGRRPDTQYF
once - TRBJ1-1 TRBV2 TGTGCCAGCAGACCCAGGCCTCCTGAAGCTTTCTTT CASRPRPPEAFF
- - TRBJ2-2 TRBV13 TGTGCCAGCAGCTCCGAGACTGAGAACACCGGGGAGCTGTTTTTT CASSSETENTGELFF
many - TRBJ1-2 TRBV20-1 TGCAGTCCTTACCTGGAAGGGAATTATAACTATGGCTACACCTTC CSPYLEGNYNYGYTF
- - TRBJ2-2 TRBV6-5 TGTGCCAGCAGTTATTTCGCGGGGAGAAACACCGGGGAGCTGTTTTTT CASSYFAGRNTGELFF
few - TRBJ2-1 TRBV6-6 TGTGCCAGCAGTTACTCGAGCCAGAGTTCCTACAATGAGCAGTTCTTC CASSYSSQSSYNEQFF
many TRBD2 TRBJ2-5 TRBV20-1 TGCAGTGCTAGGCTCCTGGGAGCTAGCGGGAGGTTAAGAGGAGAGACCCAGTACTTC CSARLLGASGRLRGETQYF
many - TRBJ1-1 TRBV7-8 TGTGCCAGCAGCCCCGAGTTCCTTTTGAACACTGAAGCTTTCTTT CASSPEFLLNTEAFF
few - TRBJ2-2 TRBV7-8 TGTGCCAGCAGCTTAGAGGCAGGGCTTTGGTCCGGGGAGCTGTTTTTT CASSLEAGLWSGELFF
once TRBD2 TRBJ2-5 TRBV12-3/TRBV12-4 TGTGCCAGCAGTTCGGGACTAGCGGGGGAGACCCAGTACTTC CASSSGLAGETQYF
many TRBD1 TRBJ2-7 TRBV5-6 TGTGCCAGCAGCCCGACAGGGGTCGACGAGCAGTACTTC CASSPTGVDEQYF
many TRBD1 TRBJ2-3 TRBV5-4 TGTGCCAGCAGCTTGATCGGGACAGTCACAGATACGCAGTATTTT CASSLIGTVTDTQYF
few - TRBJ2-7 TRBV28 TGTGCCGGCAGTCTCTACGGACAGACCTACTCCGAGCAGTACTTC CAGSLYGQTYSEQYF
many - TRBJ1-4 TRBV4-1 TGCGCCAGCAGCCAGGGACCGAGGTATGAAAAACTGTTTTTT CASSQGPRYEKLFF
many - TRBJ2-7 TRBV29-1 TGCAGCGTTGAAGACAGCGACAGGAGGCACGAGCAGTACTTC CSVEDSDRRHEQYF
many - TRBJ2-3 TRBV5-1 TGCGCCAGCAGCTTGGCGGTCAGCACAGATACGCAGTATTTT CASSLAVSTDTQYF
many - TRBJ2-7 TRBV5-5 TGTGCCAGCAGCTTGGTCCCGAACTCCTACGAGCAGTACTTC CASSLVPNSYEQYF
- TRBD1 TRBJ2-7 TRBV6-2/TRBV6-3 TGTGCCAGCAGTTACTCGACAGGGATGTCCTACGAGCAGTACTTC CASSYSTGMSYEQYF
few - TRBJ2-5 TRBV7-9 TGTGCCAGCAGCGAGGCGGCCAGGGAGGAGACCCAGTACTTC CASSEAAREETQYF
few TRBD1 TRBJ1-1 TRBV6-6 TGTGCCAGCAGGCAGACAGGGTCTGAAGCTTTCTTT CASRQTGSEAFF
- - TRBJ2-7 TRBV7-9 TGTGCCAGCAGCCCTGAGGAAAGTCCCTACGAGCAGTACTTC CASSPEESPYEQYF
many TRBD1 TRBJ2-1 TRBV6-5 TGTGCCAGCAGTTACGGGGCCTGGGACAGGGCCAATGAGCAGTTCTTC CASSYGAWDRANEQFF
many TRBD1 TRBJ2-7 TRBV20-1 TGCAGTGCTATCCCAGGACAGGGAACTTACGAGCAGTACTTC CSAIPGQGTYEQYF
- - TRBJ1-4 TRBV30 TGTGCCTGGAGTGCAACAGGATTCCAAAATGAAAAACTGTCTTTT CAWSATGFQNEKLSF
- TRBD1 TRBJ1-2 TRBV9 TGTGCCAGCAGCGAGGGGGACAGGCTAGACTACACCTTC CASSEGDRLDYTF
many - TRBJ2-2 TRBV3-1 TGTGCCAGCAGCCAAGATCTGCTCGGAGCGAACACCGGGGAGCTGTTTTTT CASSQDLLGANTGELFF
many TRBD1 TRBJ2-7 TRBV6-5 TGTGCCAGCAGTTACACACCGGGACAGGGAAACTACGAGCAGTACTTC CASSYTPGQGNYEQYF
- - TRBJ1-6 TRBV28 TGTGCCAGCAGGCCCCGTGTGTCCGCCTCCTATAATTCACCCCTCCACTTT CASRPRVSASYNSPLHF
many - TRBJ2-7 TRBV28 TGTGCCAGCAGTTTAGCCAACTACGAGCAGTACTTC CASSLANYEQYF
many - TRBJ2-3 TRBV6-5 TGTGCCAGCAGTTACTCGATCTCTGACAGCGCTAGCACAGATACGCAGTATTTT CASSYSISDSASTDTQYF
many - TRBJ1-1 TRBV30 TGTGCCTGGAGTGTTGCTATCAAGGGCAACCCTTTCTTT CAWSVAIKGNPFF
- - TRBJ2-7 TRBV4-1 TGCGCCAGCAGCCAATCTAGCGCCAATCCCTACGAGCAGTACTTC CASSQSSANPYEQYF
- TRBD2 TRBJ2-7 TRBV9 TGTGCCAGCAGCCCCACGGGAACGGTAGCGGGTGAGCAGTACTTC CASSPTGTVAGEQYF
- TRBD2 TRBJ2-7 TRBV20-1 TGCAGTGCTAGAGATAGCGGGAGGGCCTATGAGCAGTACTTC CSARDSGRAYEQYF
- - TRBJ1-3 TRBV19 TGTGCCAGTAGGGAAACAGGAAGCACCATATATTTT CASRETGSTIYF
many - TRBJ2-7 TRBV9 TGTGCCAGCAGCGTAGCTGGAGGGCACGAGCAGTACTTC CASSVAGGHEQYF
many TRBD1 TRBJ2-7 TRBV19 TGTGCCAGTAGTATGGGGACAGGGTATACCTACGAGCAGTACTTC CASSMGTGYTYEQYF
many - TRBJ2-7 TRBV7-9 TGTGCCAGCAGCGCCCTCCGGGATCAAAGCACCTACGAGCAGTACTTC CASSALRDQSTYEQYF
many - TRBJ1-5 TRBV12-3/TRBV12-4 TGTGCCAGCAGTTGGGGGGTCAATCAGCCCCAGCATTTT CASSWGVNQPQHF
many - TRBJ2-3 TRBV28 TGTGCCAGCAGAACACGACAGCGAAAAGCAGATACGCAGTATTTT CASRTRQRKADTQYF
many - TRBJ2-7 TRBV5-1 TGCGCCAGCAGCTTTTTCGAGGGCGAGGGCTACGAGCAGTACTTC CASSFFEGEGYEQYF
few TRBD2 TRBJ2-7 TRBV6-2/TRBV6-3 TGTGCCAGCAGTTATAGCGGGAGGGCCAGCGAGCAGTACTTC CASSYSGRASEQYF
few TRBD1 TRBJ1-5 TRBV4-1 TGCGCCAGCAGCAGGGGGCAGGGTCAGCCCCAGCATTTT CASSRGQGQPQHF
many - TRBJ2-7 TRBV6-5 TGTGCCAGCATGACAGCCTCGCCGTACGAGCAGTACTTC CASMTASPYEQYF
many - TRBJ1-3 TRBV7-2 TGTGCCAGCAGCTCCGAGGGGTTGACTGGAAACACCATATATTTT CASSSEGLTGNTIYF
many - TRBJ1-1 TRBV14 TGTGCCAGCAGCCAGACGGACACGCCTTGGCCGTGGAACACTGAAGCTTTCTTT CASSQTDTPWPWNTEAFF
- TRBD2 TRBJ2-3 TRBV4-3 TGCGCCAGCAGCCAAGTCCTAGCGGGGGCAGATACGCAGTATTTT CASSQVLAGADTQYF